This T cell receptor beta chain was sequenced in a study of T cell changes during pregnancy in multiple sclerosis. The CDR3 is made up of 15 amino acids. Looked up from germline, CDR1 is SGHDN and CDR2 is FVKESK. V shed 6 bases, J shed 4 bases, and the junction held 8 bases outside the gene matches. Using immunoSEQ multiplex PCR, the repertoire was profiled, and TCRdb retains in-frame clones only, with some absent. The table includes about 110,000 clones, 75% to 95% detected once. The chain carries TRBV14 and TRBJ2-5, with 10 bases matching TRBD1. Sequencing was performed on peripheral blood, taken before pregnancy. The TCR comes from a female donor with multiple sclerosis, enrolled in a pregnancy study. CDR3 protein: CASSQPGQGLETQYF. The CDR3 coding sequence is TGTGCCAGCAGTCAGCCGGGACAGGGGTTAGAGACCCAGTACTTC.